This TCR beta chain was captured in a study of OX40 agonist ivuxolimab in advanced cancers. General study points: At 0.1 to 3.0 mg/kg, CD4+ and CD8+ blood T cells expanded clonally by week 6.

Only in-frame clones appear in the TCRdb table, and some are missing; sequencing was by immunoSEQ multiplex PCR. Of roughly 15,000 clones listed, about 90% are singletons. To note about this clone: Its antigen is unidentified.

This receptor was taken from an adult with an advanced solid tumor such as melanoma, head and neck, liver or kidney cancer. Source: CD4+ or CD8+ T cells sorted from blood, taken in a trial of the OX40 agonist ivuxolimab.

The chain's CDR3 is CASSPTGRGEENTEAFF. In DNA form, the CDR3 reads TGTGCCAGCAGCCCGACGGGACGGGGGGAAGAGAACACTGAAGCTTTCTTT. V is TRBV4-2 and J is TRBJ1-1; a weak D match, TRBD1 (5 bases). Trimming left V 4 bases short and J 1 base short, with 19 bases between. This CDR3 is built from 17 residues. Germline lookup yields CDR1 LGHNA and CDR2 YNFKEQ.